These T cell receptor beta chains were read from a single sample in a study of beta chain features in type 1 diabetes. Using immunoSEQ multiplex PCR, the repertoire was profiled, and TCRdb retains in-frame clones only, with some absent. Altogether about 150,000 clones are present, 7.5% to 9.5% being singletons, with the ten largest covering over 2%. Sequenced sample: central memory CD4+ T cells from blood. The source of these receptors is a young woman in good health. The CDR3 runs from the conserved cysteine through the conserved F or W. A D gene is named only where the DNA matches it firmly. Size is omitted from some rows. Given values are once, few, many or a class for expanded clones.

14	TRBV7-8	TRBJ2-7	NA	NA	TGTGCCAGCAGCCTCGGGGGGCAATCCTACGAGCAGTACTTC	CASSLGGQSYEQYF
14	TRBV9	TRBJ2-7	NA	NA	TGTGCCAGCAGCGTAGAACAGGCGACCTACGAGCAGTACTTC	CASSVEQATYEQYF
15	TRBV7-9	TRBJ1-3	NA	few	TGTGCCAGCAGCTCGCGGGAGAGGACTGGAAACACCATATATTTT	CASSSRERTGNTIYF
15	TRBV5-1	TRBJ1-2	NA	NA	TGCGCCAGCAGCGTCGAAAGTGAGGGAGTCTATGGCTACACCTTC	CASSVESEGVYGYTF
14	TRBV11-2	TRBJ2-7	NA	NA	TGTGCCAGCAGCTTATCCGAGAACTCCTACGAGCAGTACTTC	CASSLSENSYEQYF
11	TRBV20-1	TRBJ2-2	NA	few	TGCAGTGCTAGGGGAGCCGGGGAGCTGTTTTTT	CSARGAGELFF
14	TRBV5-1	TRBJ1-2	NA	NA	TGCGCCAGCAGGTTGGACGGGGGGAACTATGGCTACACCTTC	CASRLDGGNYGYTF
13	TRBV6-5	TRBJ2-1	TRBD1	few	TGTGCCAGCAGTTACCAAACAGGGGTAAAGCAGTTCTTC	CASSYQTGVKQFF
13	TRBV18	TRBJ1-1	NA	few	TGTGCCAGCTCAGCAGGGTCGAACACTGAAGCTTTCTTT	CASSAGSNTEAFF
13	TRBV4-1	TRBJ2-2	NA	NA	TGCGCCAGCAGCCATGATCCTAGCGGGGAGCTGTTTTTT	CASSHDPSGELFF
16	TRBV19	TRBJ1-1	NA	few	TGTGCCAGTAGTATTGCAAAGGGGCAGATGAACACTGAAGCTTTCTTT	CASSIAKGQMNTEAFF
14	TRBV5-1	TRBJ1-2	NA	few	TGCGCCAGCAGCTACCGGACAACTAACTATGGCTACACCTTC	CASSYRTTNYGYTF
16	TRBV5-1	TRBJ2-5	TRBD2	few	TGCGCCAGCAGCCCTTGGACTAGCGGGGGTCAAGAGACCCAGTACTTC	CASSPWTSGGQETQYF
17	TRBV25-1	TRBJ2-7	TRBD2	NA	TGTGCCAGCAGCGCCGTTACTACGGGACTAGACCTTTTGGGGCAGTACTTC	CASSAVTTGLDLLGQYF
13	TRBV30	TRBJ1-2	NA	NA	TGTGCCTGGAGTTATACAGGGAGAAATGGCTACACCTTC	CAWSYTGRNGYTF
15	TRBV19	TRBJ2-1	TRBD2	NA	TGTGCCAGTAGTGCGGGACTAGACCTAAACAATGAGCAGTTCTTC	CASSAGLDLNNEQFF
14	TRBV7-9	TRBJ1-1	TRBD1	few	TGTGCCAGCAGCTCAGGACAGGGGGCCACTGAAGCTTTCTTT	CASSSGQGATEAFF
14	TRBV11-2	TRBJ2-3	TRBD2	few	TGTGCCAGCAGCGGCGGGAGGGCGGCAGATACGCAGTATTTT	CASSGGRAADTQYF
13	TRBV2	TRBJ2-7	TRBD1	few	TGTGCCAGCAGTGGACAGGGGAACTACGAGCAGTACTTC	CASSGQGNYEQYF
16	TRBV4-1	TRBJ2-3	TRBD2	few	TGCGCCAGCAGCCAAGGGCAGCGGGGTAGAACAGATACGCAGTATTTT	CASSQGQRGRTDTQYF
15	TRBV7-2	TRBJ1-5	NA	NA	TGTGCCAGCAGCCTAAACAGACATAGCAATCAGCCCCAGCATTTT	CASSLNRHSNQPQHF
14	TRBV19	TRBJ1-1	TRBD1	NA	TGTGCCAGTAACATGGGACAGGGGAACACTGAAGCTTTCTTT	CASNMGQGNTEAFF
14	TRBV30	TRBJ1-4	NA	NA	TGTGCCTGGATGCAGGGCCAGGGTGGGGGGAAACTGTTTTTT	CAWMQGQGGGKLFF
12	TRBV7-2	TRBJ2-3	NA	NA	TGTGCCAGCAGCCGTCAAGGGACTGCGCAGTATTTT	CASSRQGTAQYF
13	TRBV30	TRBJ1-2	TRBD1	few	TGTGCCTGGAGTTTGCAGGGGGCAAATGGCTACACCTTC	CAWSLQGANGYTF
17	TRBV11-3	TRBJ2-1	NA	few	TGTGCCAGCACCTCAATGGGGAGGCGAAACTCCTACAATGAGCAGTTCTTC	CASTSMGRRNSYNEQFF
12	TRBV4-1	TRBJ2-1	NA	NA	TGCGCCAGCAGCCAAGGGCTCAATGAGCAGTTCTTC	CASSQGLNEQFF
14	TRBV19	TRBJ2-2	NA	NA	TGTGCCAGCAGTCCGGACAGCAACACCGGGGAGCTGTTTTTT	CASSPDSNTGELFF
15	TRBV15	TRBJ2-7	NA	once	TGTGCCACCAGCAGAGGCCGGGAACCGTCCTACGAGCAGTACTTC	CATSRGREPSYEQYF
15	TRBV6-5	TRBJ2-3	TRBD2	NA	TGTGCCAGCAGTAGCGGGGGTTCAAACACAGATACGCAGTATTTT	CASSSGGSNTDTQYF
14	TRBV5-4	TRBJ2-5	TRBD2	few	TGTGCCAGCAGCTCGCGAGCGGGGGAAGAGACCCAGTACTTC	CASSSRAGEETQYF
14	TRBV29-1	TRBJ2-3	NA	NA	TGCAGCGTGACCCGGGACTTGGGCACAGATACGCAGTATTTT	CSVTRDLGTDTQYF
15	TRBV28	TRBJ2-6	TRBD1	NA	TGTGCCACCTTGGACAGGACCTCTGGGGCCAACGTCCTGACTTTC	CATLDRTSGANVLTF
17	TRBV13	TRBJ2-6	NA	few	TGTGCCAGCAGCTTACAGAAAAGATACTCTGGGGCCAACGTCCTGACTTTC	CASSLQKRYSGANVLTF
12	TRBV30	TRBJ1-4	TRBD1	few	TGTGCCTGGCGACAGGGATGGGAAAAACTGTTTTTT	CAWRQGWEKLFF
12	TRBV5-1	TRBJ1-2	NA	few	TGCGCCAGCAGCTTGGATGTAGAAGGCTACACCTTC	CASSLDVEGYTF
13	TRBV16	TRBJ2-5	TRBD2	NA	TGTGCCAGCGGACTAGCGGGACAAGAGACCCAGTACTTC	CASGLAGQETQYF
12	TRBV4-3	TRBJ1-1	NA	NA	TGCGCCAGCAGCCAAGACAGCGTAAAAGCTTTCTTT	CASSQDSVKAFF
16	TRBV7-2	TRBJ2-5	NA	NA	TGTGCCAGCAGCCCTGGACAGTCCACGTACCAAGAGACCCAGTACTTC	CASSPGQSTYQETQYF
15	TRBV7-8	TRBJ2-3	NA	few	TGTGCCAGCAGCCCCAAACAGCGGGTAGAAGATACGCAGTATTTT	CASSPKQRVEDTQYF
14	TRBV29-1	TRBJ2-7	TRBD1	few	TGCAGCGTTGAAGGACAGGGTGGAACCGACGAGCAGTACTTC	CSVEGQGGTDEQYF
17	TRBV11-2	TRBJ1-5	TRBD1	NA	TGTGCCAGCAGCTCTTCGACAGGGTCCCTACTCGGACAGCCCCAGCATTTT	CASSSSTGSLLGQPQHF
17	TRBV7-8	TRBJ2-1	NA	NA	TGTGCCAGCAGCTTACGCGGCACTAGCAGTGCCTACAATGAGCAGTTCTTC	CASSLRGTSSAYNEQFF
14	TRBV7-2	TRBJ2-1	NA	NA	TGTGCCAGCAGCTTAGACGGACAGTACAATGAGCAGTTCTTC	CASSLDGQYNEQFF
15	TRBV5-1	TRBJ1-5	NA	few	TGCGCCAGCAGCTTGGCAGGACATAGCAATCAGCCCCAGCATTTT	CASSLAGHSNQPQHF
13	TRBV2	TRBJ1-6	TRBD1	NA	TGTGCCAGCAGCGTGACAGGGGATTCACCCCTCCACTTT	CASSVTGDSPLHF
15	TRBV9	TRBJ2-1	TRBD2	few	TGTGCCAGCACCCCCGGGACTAGCGGCTACAATGAGCAGTTCTTC	CASTPGTSGYNEQFF
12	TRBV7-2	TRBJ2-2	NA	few	TGTGCCAGCAGCTTAGCCCAGGGCCAGCTGTTTTTT	CASSLAQGQLFF
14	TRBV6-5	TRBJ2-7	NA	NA	TGTGCCAGCAGTGGGGGACTCTCCGCCTACGAGCAGTACTTC	CASSGGLSAYEQYF
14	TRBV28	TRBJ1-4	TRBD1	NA	TGTGCCAGCAGCCTGGGACAGGGGCACGAAAAACTGTTTTTT	CASSLGQGHEKLFF
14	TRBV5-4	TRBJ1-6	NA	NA	TGTGCCAGCAGCTTTGACAGCGATAATTCACCCCTCCACTTT	CASSFDSDNSPLHF
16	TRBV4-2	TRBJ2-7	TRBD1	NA	TGTGCCAGCAGCCAAGATAGGGGGACAGGGGGCTACGAGCAGTACTTC	CASSQDRGTGGYEQYF
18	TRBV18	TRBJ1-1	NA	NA	TGTGCCAGCTCCTTCGCGCAGGGAAGGTCCCCCATGAACACTGAAGCTTTCTTT	CASSFAQGRSPMNTEAFF
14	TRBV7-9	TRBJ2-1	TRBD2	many	TGTGCCAGCCTGCGTAGCGGGGGATACAATGAGCAGTTCTTC	CASLRSGGYNEQFF